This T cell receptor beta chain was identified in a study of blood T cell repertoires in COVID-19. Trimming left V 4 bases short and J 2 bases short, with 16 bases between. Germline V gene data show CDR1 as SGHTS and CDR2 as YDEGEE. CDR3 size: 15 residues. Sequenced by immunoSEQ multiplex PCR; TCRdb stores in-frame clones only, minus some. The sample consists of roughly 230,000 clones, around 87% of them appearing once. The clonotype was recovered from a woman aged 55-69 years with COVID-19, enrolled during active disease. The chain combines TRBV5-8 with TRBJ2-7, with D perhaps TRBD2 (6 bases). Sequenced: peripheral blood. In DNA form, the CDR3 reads TGTGCCAGCAGCGGAGGGCTAGGGGCCCCCTACGAGCAGTACTTC. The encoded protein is CASSGGLGAPYEQYF. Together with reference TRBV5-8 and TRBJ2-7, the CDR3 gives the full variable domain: EAGVTQSPTHLIKTRGQQATLRCSPISGHTSVYWYQQALGLGLQFLLWYDEGEERNRGNFPPRFSGRQFPNYSSELNVNALELEDSALYLCASSGGLGAPYEQYFGPGTRLTVT.